The 30 T cell receptor beta chains below were found in one sample sequenced in a study of control samples from healthy donors and cancer patients. The repertoire was sequenced with immunoSEQ multiplex PCR; TCRdb's copy has only in-frame clones and lacks some. The data hold over 150,000 clones, with 94% observed a single time. Specimen: PBMCs. The source is a man aged 55 to 70 with colorectal cancer.

The chain uses TRBV5-4 and TRBJ2-5; 9 nucleotides align to TRBD1. Germline lookup yields CDR1 SGHNT and CDR2 YYREEE (reference sequence). This CDR3 contains 13 residues. After removal of 4 bases from V and 4 bases from J, the junction contained 2 bases not matched to a gene. DNA for the CDR3: TGTGCCAGCAGCATGGGACAGGGAGAGACCCAGTACTTC. Amino acid sequence: CASSMGQGETQYF. Looking up the rest from reference TRBV5-4 and TRBJ2-5 gives the full variable domain: ETGVTQSPTHLIKTRGQQVTLRCSSQSGHNTVSWYQQALGQGPQFIFQYYREEENGRGNFPPRFSGLQFPNYSSELNVNALELDDSALYLCASSMGQGETQYFGPGTRLLVL.

The rearrangement joins TRBV7-2 to TRBJ1-6; 7 nucleotides agree with TRBD1. V lost 3 bases and J lost 7; bases outside the gene matches: 6. In germline, CDR1 is SGHTA, CDR2 FQGNSA. The CDR3 sequence is 15 residues long. As DNA, the CDR3 is TGTGCCAGCAGCTTTGAACAGGGGCTGAATTCACCCCTCCACTTT. Amino acid sequence: CASSFEQGLNSPLHF. The full variable domain, its missing parts supplied by reference TRBV7-2 and TRBJ1-6, is GAGVSQSPSNKVTEKGKDVELRCDPISGHTALYWYRQSLGQGLEFLIYFQGNSAPDKSGLPSDRFSAERTGGSVSTLTIQRTQQEDSAVYLCASSFEQGLNSPLHFGNGTRLTVT.

The rearrangement joins TRBV19 to TRBJ1-5; D is perhaps TRBD1 (6 bases). Germline-derived CDR1 and CDR2 are LNHDA and SQIVND (reference sequence). With 6 bases removed from V and 3 bases from J, the gap between germline ends came to 12 bases. This CDR3 has 14 residues. The CDR3 DNA reads TGTGCCAGTAGGCAAACAGGGATCAATCAGCCCCAGCATTTT. It yields the protein CASRQTGINQPQHF.

The chain carries TRBV2 and TRBJ2-7, with D possibly called TRBD1 or TRBD2 (5 bases each). Trimming removed 6 bases at V and 7 bases at J, with 13 bases between. This CDR3 is built from 12 residues. Per germline, CDR1 SNHLY and CDR2 FYNNEI. CDR3 nucleotides: TGTGCCAGCAGCGGGGACCTGGGGGAGCAGTACTTC. Translation gives CASSGDLGEQYF.

V and J are TRBV3-1 (or the pseudogene TRBV3-2) and TRBJ1-2; D not certain. CDR3 length: 13 amino acids. Trimming stripped 1 base from V and 5 bases from J, with 8 bases between. Germline V gene lookup returns CDR1 LGHDT and CDR2 YNNKEL (reference sequence). CDR3: CASSQARIYGYTF. The CDR3 region has the DNA TGTGCCAGCAGCCAAGCCAGGATTTATGGCTACACCTTC.

This chain uses TRBV5-6 with TRBJ1-2; D call uncertain. Trimming took 0 bases from V and 0 from J, leaving 6 bases between them. The CDR3 has 14 residues. Germline V CDR1 and CDR2: SGHDT, YYEEEE. This chain's CDR3 is CASSLDGSNYGYTF. The CDR3 DNA follows: TGTGCCAGCAGCTTGGACGGATCTAACTATGGCTACACCTTC.

This chain connects TRBV7-2 to TRBJ2-3; D is uncertain. Germline V gives CDR1 SGHTA, CDR2 FQGNSA. This CDR3 is 14 amino acids long. Trimming pared 4 bases from V and 2 bases from J, leaving 10 bases between. The CDR3 sequence: CASSSGPTTDTQYF. The CDR3 bases are TGTGCCAGCAGCTCGGGTCCGACCACAGATACGCAGTATTTT.

The genes are TRBV3-1 (or the pseudogene TRBV3-2) and TRBJ2-3; TRBD2 agrees at 8 bases. The CDR3 sequence is 14 residues long. Unmatched junction bases numbered 8, after V lost 4 bases and J lost 8 bases. Germline values: CDR1 LGHDT, CDR2 YNNKEL (reference sequence). The CDR3: CASSPRGGVGTQYF. In nucleotides, the CDR3 is TGTGCCAGCAGCCCCCGGGGGGGCGTAGGTACGCAGTATTTT.

This rearrangement joins TRBV6-6 to TRBJ1-6; the match to TRBD1 covers 8 bases. Germline CDR1 is MNHNY and CDR2 is SVGAGI (reference sequence). V was pared by 2 bases and J by 6 bases, with 3 bases of the junction left unmatched. There are 15 residues in the CDR3. CDR3 DNA sequence: TGTGCCAGCAGTTACGGGGACAGGACTAATTCACCCCTCCACTTT. It translates to CASSYGDRTNSPLHF.

This clone was observed a single time. The gene calls are TRBV10-3 and TRBJ2-5; TRBD2 aligns across 12 bases. There are 15 residues in the CDR3. V shed 5 bases and J 1 base; nucleotides not matched to a gene: 2. Germline V gene data show CDR1 as ENHRY and CDR2 as SYGVKD. The CDR3: CAISKLAGGQETQYF. The CDR3 DNA sequence: TGTGCCATCAGTAAACTAGCGGGGGGCCAAGAGACCCAGTACTTC.

The chain is built from TRBV6-1 and TRBJ2-5; 11 bases align to TRBD2. The CDR3 contains 18 residues. With V trimmed by 0 bases and J by 3 bases, 9 bases remained unmatched. CDR1 and CDR2 from the germline V gene are MNHNS and SASEGT. CDR3 loop: CASSEARGLAGGKETQYF. The CDR3 DNA reads as TGTGCCAGCAGTGAAGCGCGGGGTCTAGCGGGGGGTAAAGAGACCCAGTACTTC.

This sequence joins TRBV9 and TRBJ2-2; tentative D call: TRBD1 (6 bases). The V end was cut by 0 bases, the J end by 2 bases, with 8 bases between. The CDR3 loop spans 15 amino acids. Looked up from germline, CDR1 is SGDLS and CDR2 is YYNGEE. The CDR3 here is CASSVEGQNTGELFF. CDR3 in DNA: TGTGCCAGCAGCGTAGAGGGACAAAACACCGGGGAGCTGTTTTTT.

The CDR3 DNA follows: TGTGCCAGCAGCCAAGTTAACAGGAATAGCAATCAGCCCCAGCATTTT. Translated: CASSQVNRNSNQPQHF. The chain recombines TRBV14 with TRBJ1-5; the D gene is possibly TRBD1 (5 bases). CDR1 and CDR2 from the germline V gene are SGHDN and FVKESK. This CDR3 comprises 16 residues. Trimming left V 1 base short and J 0 bases short, with 10 bases between.

The chain employs TRBV18 and TRBJ1-2; 11 bases agree with TRBD1. Germline V gene lookup returns CDR1 KGHSH and CDR2 LQKENI. The CDR3 totals 16 residues. Unmatched junction bases numbered 10, after V lost 3 bases and J lost 7 bases. CDR3 residues: CASSPTHTGTGGGYTF. For the CDR3, the DNA is TGTGCCAGCTCACCTACCCATACCGGGACAGGGGGTGGCTACACCTTC.

The chain uses TRBV5-1 and TRBJ1-6, with 11 bases identical to TRBD1. The V segment lost 4 bases and the J segment 5 bases; nucleotides outside the gene matches: 2. The CDR3 consists of 15 residues. Germline lookup yields CDR1 SGHRS and CDR2 YFSETQ. CDR3 bases: TGCGCCAGCAGCATGGGACAGGGGGATAATTCACCCCTCCACTTT. Protein: CASSMGQGDNSPLHF.

This chain links TRBV7-2 with TRBJ2-7, with D perhaps matching TRBD1 or TRBD2 (5 bases each). CDR1 is SGHTA and CDR2 is FQGNSA in the germline V gene. V lost 5 bases, J lost 0 bases, and 11 bases lay in between. The CDR3 contains 14 residues. CDR3 nucleotides: TGTGCCAGCAGCCAGCGGACAAGCTCCTACGAGCAGTACTTC. Protein product: CASSQRTSSYEQYF.

This sequence joins TRBV18 and TRBJ2-7, with 7 bases that match TRBD1. The ends lost 5 bases at V and 0 bases at J; junction bases unmatched: 4. The CDR3 has 14 residues. Per the germline V gene, CDR1 is KGHSH and CDR2 is LQKENI. The CDR3 loop is CASSKGDSSYEQYF. CDR3 coding DNA: TGTGCCAGCTCAAAGGGGGACAGCTCCTACGAGCAGTACTTC.

The chain uses TRBV5-4 and TRBJ2-2; no reliable D call. CDR3 size: 12 residues. The V gene lost 0 bases and the J gene lost 6 bases, with 3 bases spanning the gap. Germline CDR1 and CDR2: SGHNT and YYREEE (reference sequence). Here the CDR3 reads CASSLGPGELFF. CDR3 DNA sequence: TGTGCCAGCAGCTTGGGCCCCGGGGAGCTGTTTTTT.

The gene calls are TRBV11-2 and TRBJ2-7; no clear D gene. CDR3 length: 15 residues. Trimming removed 0 bases from V and 3 bases from J, with 12 bases in between. Germline V gene sequence: CDR1 SGHAT, CDR2 FQNNGV. The CDR3 spells CASSLEHLHFYEQYF. CDR3 nucleotide sequence: TGTGCCAGCAGCTTAGAGCACCTTCATTTCTACGAGCAGTACTTC.

The rearrangement joins TRBV4-3 to TRBJ1-2, with D possibly matching TRBD1 (5 bases). Germline values: CDR1 LGHNA, CDR2 YSLEER. The CDR3 length is 13 residues. V lost 6 bases and J lost 7, with 15 bases in between. Here the CDR3 DNA reads TGCGCCAGCAGACACCAGGGTGAGAGTGGCTACACCTTC. Protein: CASRHQGESGYTF.

The V and J genes are TRBV6-1 and TRBJ1-1; unclear D gene. V was pared by 3 bases and J by 0 bases, with 8 bases between. CDR1 is MNHNS and CDR2 is SASEGT in the germline V gene. The CDR3 runs to 14 residues. The DNA for the CDR3 is TGTGCCAGCAGTGACGGATCCGTGAACACTGAAGCTTTCTTT. Translation: CASSDGSVNTEAFF.

The CDR3 DNA follows: TGCGCCAGCAGCCAGCTACAAGGGGACGAGCAGTACTTC. Residues: CASSQLQGDEQYF. The gene calls are TRBV4-1 and TRBJ2-7; TRBD1 is a possible D gene (5 bases). CDR1 is MGHRA and CDR2 is YSYEKL in the germline V gene. The ends were cut back, 3 bases at V and 5 bases at J, with 11 bases in the middle. The CDR3 extends over 13 amino acids.

The genes are TRBV24-1 and TRBJ1-2, with a possible D match to TRBD1 (5 bases). The CDR3 has 16 residues. Germline V lookup: CDR1 KGHDR, CDR2 SFDVKD. V was cut by 7 bases and J by 5 bases, with 22 bases left in between. The CDR3 loop reads CATRGTGRKGNYGYTF. In DNA, the CDR3 is TGTGCCACCAGGGGGACCGGCCGTAAGGGGAATTATGGCTACACCTTC.

The chain is built from TRBV14 and TRBJ1-4, with a weak D call TRBD1 (6 bases). Germline lookup yields CDR1 SGHDN and CDR2 FVKESK. The V gene lost 1 base and the J gene lost 7 bases, with 13 bases spanning the gap. The CDR3 extends over 15 amino acids. For the CDR3, the DNA is TGTGCCAGCAGCCAAGCTCTTGGGGGCGGTGAAAAACTGTTTTTT. This gives the protein CASSQALGGGEKLFF.

In DNA, the CDR3 is TGTGCCTGGGGAGGGCAGGGGAGATCCACTGAAGCTTTCTTT. Protein product: CAWGGQGRSTEAFF. The chain employs TRBV30 and TRBJ1-1, with D possibly matching TRBD1 (6 bases). This CDR3 spans 14 amino acids. Per the germline V gene, CDR1 is GTSNPN and CDR2 is SVGIG (reference sequence). The ends were cut back, 5 bases at V and 4 bases at J, with 17 bases in the middle.

This clone occurred once. The chain recombines TRBV7-2 with TRBJ1-2, with a weak D call TRBD1 (6 bases). The CDR3 loop spans 14 amino acids. The germline V and J ends were trimmed by 4 bases and 8 bases, with 17 bases remaining between them. Germline V gives CDR1 SGHTA, CDR2 FQGNSA. The CDR3: CASSSGGAGVGYTF. For the CDR3, the DNA is TGTGCCAGCAGCTCCGGGGGGGCAGGGGTAGGCTACACCTTC.

The chain combines TRBV6-1 with TRBJ2-7; D is undetermined. CDR1 MNHNS and CDR2 SASEGT come from the germline V gene. With 5 bases removed from V and 0 bases from J, the gap between germline ends came to 8 bases. The CDR3 contains 13 residues. The chain's CDR3 is CASSYKTSYEQYF. The CDR3 DNA sequence: TGTGCCAGCAGTTATAAGACCTCCTACGAGCAGTACTTC.

As for this clone: Germline and junction disagree at one end, which may indicate a read error. The chain uses TRBV2 and TRBJ1-1; D remains ambiguous. This CDR3 has 13 amino acids. The V gene's germline CDR1 is SNHLY and CDR2 FYNNEI. In DNA form, the CDR3 reads TGTGGCAGCGGGGTCGTGACGAACACTGAAGCTTTCTTT. Protein product: CGSGVVTNTEAFF.

About this clone itself: Other nucleotide sequences in the sample specify the same CDR3. This chain links TRBV3-1 (or the pseudogene TRBV3-2) with TRBJ1-2; weak D call: TRBD1 (5 bases). This CDR3 spans 14 amino acids. V shed 0 bases and J shed 7 bases, with 12 bases lying between them. Germline V CDR1 and CDR2: LGHDT, YNNKEL (reference sequence). The CDR3 nucleotides read TGTGCCAGCAGCCAAGAGGGGGACCAGTCTGGCTACACCTTC. Translating it yields CASSQEGDQSGYTF.

This chain joins TRBV24-1 and TRBJ2-7, with D possibly TRBD1 on 6 matching bases. V dropped 5 bases and J dropped 3 bases, with 10 bases sitting between them. CDR1 KGHDR and CDR2 SFDVKD come from the germline V gene. The CDR3 spans 13 residues. CDR3 residues: CATSGGQSYEQYF. The CDR3 region has the DNA TGTGCCACCAGTGGTGGACAGAGCTACGAGCAGTACTTC.